This entry lists 6 T cell receptor beta chains sequenced from one sample in a study of blood T cell repertoires in COVID-19. Data came from immunoSEQ multiplex PCR; TCRdb stores just in-frame clones and leaves some out. The sample carries approximately 100,000 clones, 75% to 90% recorded once. Sequencing used peripheral blood. These TCRs come from a human donor in a cohort sampled during active COVID-19.

With regard to this clone: A junction boundary mismatches the germline segment, possibly from a read error. This chain joins TRBV9 and TRBJ2-7; D might be TRBD2 (5 bases). The CDR3 extends over 19 amino acids. Germline loops: CDR1 SGDLS, CDR2 YYNGEE. The CDR3, as DNA: TGTGCCAGCAGTGTAGATCCCGGAGGTGGACCCGGTGGATCCTACGAGCAGTACTTC. This encodes CASSVDPGGGPGGSYEQYF.

This rearrangement joins TRBV25-1 to TRBJ1-6, with 10 bases matching TRBD1. CDR3 length: 17 amino acids. CDR1 and CDR2 from the germline V gene are MGHDK and SYGVNS. Germline trimming cut 3 bases from V and 7 bases from J; bases unmatched to any gene: 9. The CDR3 DNA is TGTGCCAGCAGTGACCCCCATCTGGGACAGGGGAATTCACCCCTCCACTTT. Amino acid sequence: CASSDPHLGQGNSPLHF.

J is TRBJ1-5 and V is TRBV6-5, with TRBD1 as a possible D gene (6 bases). V was trimmed by 7 bases and J by 7 bases, leaving 20 bases between them. The germline CDR1 and CDR2 sequences are MNHEY and SVGAGI. CDR3 length: 15 residues. The CDR3 here is CASISGGAGGQPQHF. The CDR3 bases are TGTGCCAGCATATCTGGGGGGGCGGGGGGCCAGCCCCAGCATTTT.

J is TRBJ1-1 and V is TRBV1. TRBV1 is reported as a pseudogene. The CDR3 has 12 amino acids. CDR3 in amino acids: CTSSPGGGEAFF. For the CDR3, the DNA is TGCACCAGCAGCCCTGGGGGGGGTGAAGCTTTCTTT.

For the CDR3, the DNA is TGTGCCAGCAGCTTGGCTCGATGGGGGACAGGGGCTTACAATGAGCAGTTCTTC. Its translation is CASSLARWGTGAYNEQFF. V is TRBV5-8 and J is TRBJ2-1, with 10 positions matching TRBD1. Trimming cost V 0 bases and J 4 bases; bases outside gene matches: 10. Looked up from germline, CDR1 is SGHTS and CDR2 is YDEGEE. CDR3 length equals 18 residues.

This chain uses TRBV5-1 with TRBJ1-5, with TRBD1 matching over 9 bases. The CDR3 has 15 residues. Per the germline V gene, CDR1 is SGHRS and CDR2 is YFSETQ. J gave up 7 bases and V 2 bases, and 7 bases lay outside the gene matches. In nucleotides, the CDR3 is TGCGCCAGCAGCTTAGACGGGACAGGGCCGCAGCCCCAGCATTTT. It is translated as CASSLDGTGPQPQHF.